The clone carrying this T cell receptor (beta chain) appeared a few times. This sample stems from a study of blood T cell repertoires in COVID-19. Overall study: PBMCs, B-cell-depleted T cells, or T cells were the source of the cDNA or gDNA that made up the material.

V lost 3 bases to trimming and J lost 6 bases, with 23 bases between them. Per the germline V gene, CDR1 is MGHRA and CDR2 is YSYEKL. The CDR3 contains 17 residues. TCRdb keeps only in-frame clones here, not all; method: immunoSEQ multiplex PCR. This sample has about 16,000 clones; about 91% occur once, and the top ten carry roughly 9%. The sequence was obtained from a human donor in a cohort sampled during active COVID-19. The J gene is TRBJ1-2, the V gene TRBV4-1; D is possibly TRBD1 (6 bases). The source material was peripheral blood. The DNA of the CDR3 is TGCGCCAGCAGCCAGCTAAGCCGGACAGTCCAACCTCATGGCTACACCTTC. Its translation: CASSQLSRTVQPHGYTF.